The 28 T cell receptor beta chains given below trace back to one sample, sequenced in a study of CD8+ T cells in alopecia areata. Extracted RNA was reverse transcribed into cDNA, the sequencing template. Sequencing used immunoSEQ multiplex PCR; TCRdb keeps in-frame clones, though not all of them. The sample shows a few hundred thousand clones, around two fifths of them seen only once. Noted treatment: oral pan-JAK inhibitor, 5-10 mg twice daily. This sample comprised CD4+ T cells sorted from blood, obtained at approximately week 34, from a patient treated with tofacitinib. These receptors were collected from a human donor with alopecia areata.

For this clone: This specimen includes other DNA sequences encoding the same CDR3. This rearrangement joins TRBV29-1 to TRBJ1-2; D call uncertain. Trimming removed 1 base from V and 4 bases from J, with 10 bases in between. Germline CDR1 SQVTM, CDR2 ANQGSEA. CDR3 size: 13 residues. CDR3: CSVEGQVGYGYTF. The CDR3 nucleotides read TGCAGCGTTGAAGGGCAAGTTGGCTATGGCTACACCTTC.

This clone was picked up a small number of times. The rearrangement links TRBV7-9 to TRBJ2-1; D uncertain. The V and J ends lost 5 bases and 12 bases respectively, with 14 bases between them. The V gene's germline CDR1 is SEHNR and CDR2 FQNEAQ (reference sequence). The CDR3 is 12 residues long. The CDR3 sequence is CASSITTEAQFF. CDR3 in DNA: TGTGCCAGCAGCATCACTACCGAAGCGCAGTTCTTC.

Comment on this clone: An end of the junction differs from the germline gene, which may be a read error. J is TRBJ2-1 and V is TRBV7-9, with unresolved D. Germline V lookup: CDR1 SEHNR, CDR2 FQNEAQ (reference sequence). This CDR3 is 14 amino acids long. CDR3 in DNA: TGTGCCAGCAGCTTACGAGTCTCCTCCAATGAGCAGTTCTTC. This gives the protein CASSLRVSSNEQFF.

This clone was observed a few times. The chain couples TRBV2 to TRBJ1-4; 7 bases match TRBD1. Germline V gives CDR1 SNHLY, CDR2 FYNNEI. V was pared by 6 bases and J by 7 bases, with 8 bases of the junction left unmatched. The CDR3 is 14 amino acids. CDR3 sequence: CASRLTGRFEKLFF. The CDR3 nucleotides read TGTGCCAGCAGGCTGACAGGGCGGTTTGAAAAACTGTTTTTT.

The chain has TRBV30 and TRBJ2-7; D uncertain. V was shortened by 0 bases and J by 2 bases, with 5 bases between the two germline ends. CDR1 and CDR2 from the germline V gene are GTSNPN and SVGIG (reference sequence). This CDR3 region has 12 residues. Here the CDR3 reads CAWSVSTYEQYF. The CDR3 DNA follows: TGTGCCTGGAGTGTATCGACCTACGAGCAGTACTTC.

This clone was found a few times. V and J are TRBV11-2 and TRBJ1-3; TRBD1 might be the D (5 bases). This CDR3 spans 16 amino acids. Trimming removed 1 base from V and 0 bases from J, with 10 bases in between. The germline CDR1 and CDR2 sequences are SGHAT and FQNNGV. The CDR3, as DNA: TGTGCCAGCAGCTTAGTGGGGGTACTCTCTGGAAACACCATATATTTT. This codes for CASSLVGVLSGNTIYF.

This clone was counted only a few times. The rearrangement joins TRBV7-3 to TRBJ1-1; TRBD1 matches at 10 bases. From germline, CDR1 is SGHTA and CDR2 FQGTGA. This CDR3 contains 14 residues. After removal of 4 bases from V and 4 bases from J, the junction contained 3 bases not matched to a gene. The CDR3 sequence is CASSSWTGGTEAFF. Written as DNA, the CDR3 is TGTGCCAGCAGCTCGTGGACAGGGGGCACTGAAGCTTTCTTT.

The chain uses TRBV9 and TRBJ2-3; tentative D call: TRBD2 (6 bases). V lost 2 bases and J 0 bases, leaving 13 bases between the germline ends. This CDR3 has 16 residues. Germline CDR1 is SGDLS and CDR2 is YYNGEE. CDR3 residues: CASSVSGRTSTDTQYF. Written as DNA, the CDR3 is TGTGCCAGCAGCGTTAGTGGGAGGACGAGCACAGATACGCAGTATTTT.

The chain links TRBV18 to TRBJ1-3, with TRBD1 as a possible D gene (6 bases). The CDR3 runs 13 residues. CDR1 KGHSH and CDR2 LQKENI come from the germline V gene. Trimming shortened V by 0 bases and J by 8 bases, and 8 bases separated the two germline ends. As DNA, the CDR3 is TGTGCCAGCTCACCACCCCCAGGGGACACCATATATTTT. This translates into CASSPPPGDTIYF.

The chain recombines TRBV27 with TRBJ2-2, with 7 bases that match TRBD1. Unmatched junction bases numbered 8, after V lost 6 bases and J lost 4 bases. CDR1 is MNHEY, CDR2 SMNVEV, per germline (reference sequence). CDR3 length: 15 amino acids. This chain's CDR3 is CASSIQGVSTGELFF. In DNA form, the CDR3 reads TGTGCCAGCAGCATCCAGGGGGTCAGCACCGGGGAGCTGTTTTTT.

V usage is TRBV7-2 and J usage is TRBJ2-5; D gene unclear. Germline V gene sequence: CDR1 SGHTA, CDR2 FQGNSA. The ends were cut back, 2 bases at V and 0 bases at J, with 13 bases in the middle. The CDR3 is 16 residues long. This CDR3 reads CASSLRAPSYQETQYF. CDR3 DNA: TGTGCCAGCAGCTTAAGGGCTCCTTCGTACCAAGAGACCCAGTACTTC.

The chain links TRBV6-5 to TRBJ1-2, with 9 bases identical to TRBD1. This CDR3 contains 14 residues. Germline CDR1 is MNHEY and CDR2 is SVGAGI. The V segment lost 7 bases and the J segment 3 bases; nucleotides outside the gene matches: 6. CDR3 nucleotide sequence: TGTGCCAGCACCAAACAGGGGGCCCACTATGGCTACACCTTC. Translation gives CASTKQGAHYGYTF.

CDR3 amino acids: CASSNSGTEAFF. CDR3 sequence (DNA): TGTGCCAGCAGTAACAGCGGCACTGAAGCTTTCTTT. The J gene is TRBJ1-1, the V gene TRBV6-1; D gene uncertain. This CDR3 is built from 12 residues. The V and J ends lost 5 bases and 4 bases respectively, with 8 bases between them. Germline V lookup: CDR1 MNHNS, CDR2 SASEGT.

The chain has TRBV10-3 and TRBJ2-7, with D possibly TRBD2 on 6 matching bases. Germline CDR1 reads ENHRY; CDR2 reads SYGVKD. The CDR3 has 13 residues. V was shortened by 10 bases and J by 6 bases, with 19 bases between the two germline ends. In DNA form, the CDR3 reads TGTGCCACCTGTCTAGGAGGGGACGGCGAGCAGTACTTC. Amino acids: CATCLGGDGEQYF.

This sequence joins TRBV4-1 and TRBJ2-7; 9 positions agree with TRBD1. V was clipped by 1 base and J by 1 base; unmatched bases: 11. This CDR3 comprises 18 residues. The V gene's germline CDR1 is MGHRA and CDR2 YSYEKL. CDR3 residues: CASSQVWAKQGASYEQYF. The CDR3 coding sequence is TGCGCCAGCAGCCAAGTGTGGGCGAAACAGGGGGCGTCCTACGAGCAGTACTTC.

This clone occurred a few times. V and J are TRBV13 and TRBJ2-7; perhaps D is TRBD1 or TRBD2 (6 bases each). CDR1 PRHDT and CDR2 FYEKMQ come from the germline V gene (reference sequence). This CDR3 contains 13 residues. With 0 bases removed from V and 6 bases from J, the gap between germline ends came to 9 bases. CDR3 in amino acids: CASSLGRGREQYF. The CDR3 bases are TGTGCCAGCAGCTTAGGACGGGGGCGCGAGCAGTACTTC.

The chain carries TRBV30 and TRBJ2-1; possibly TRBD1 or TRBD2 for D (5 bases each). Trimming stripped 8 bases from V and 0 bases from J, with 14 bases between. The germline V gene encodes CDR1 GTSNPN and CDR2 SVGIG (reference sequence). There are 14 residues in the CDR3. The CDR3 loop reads CAGGRRSSYNEQFF. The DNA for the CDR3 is TGTGCCGGGGGACGTCGAAGCTCCTACAATGAGCAGTTCTTC.

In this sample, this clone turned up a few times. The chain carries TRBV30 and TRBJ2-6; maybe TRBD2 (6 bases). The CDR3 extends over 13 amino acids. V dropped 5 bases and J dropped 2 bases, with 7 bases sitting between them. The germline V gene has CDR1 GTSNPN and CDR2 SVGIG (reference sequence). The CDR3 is CAWGGTGANVLTF. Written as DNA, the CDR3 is TGTGCCTGGGGCGGGACTGGGGCCAACGTCCTGACTTTC.

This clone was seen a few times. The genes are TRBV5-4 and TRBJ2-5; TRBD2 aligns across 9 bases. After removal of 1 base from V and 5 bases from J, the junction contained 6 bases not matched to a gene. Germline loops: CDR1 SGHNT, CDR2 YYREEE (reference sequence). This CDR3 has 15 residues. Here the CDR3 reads CASSLWREGRETQYF. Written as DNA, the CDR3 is TGTGCCAGCAGCTTGTGGCGGGAGGGCCGGGAGACCCAGTACTTC.

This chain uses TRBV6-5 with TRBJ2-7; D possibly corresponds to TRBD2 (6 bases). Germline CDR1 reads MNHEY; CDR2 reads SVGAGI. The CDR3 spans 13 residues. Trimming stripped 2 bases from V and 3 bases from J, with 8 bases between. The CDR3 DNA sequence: TGTGCCAGCAGTTACATCGGGGGCTACGAGCAGTACTTC. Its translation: CASSYIGGYEQYF.

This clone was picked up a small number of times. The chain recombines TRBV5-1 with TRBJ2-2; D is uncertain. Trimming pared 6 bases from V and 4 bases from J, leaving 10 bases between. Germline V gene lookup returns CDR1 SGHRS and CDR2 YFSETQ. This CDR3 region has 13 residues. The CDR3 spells CASTLGGTGELFF. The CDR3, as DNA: TGCGCCAGCACCCTCGGTGGCACCGGGGAGCTGTTTTTT.

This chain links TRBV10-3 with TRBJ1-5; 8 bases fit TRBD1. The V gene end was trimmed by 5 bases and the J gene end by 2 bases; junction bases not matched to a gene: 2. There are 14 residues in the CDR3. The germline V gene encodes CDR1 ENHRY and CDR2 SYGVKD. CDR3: CAISSDRGNQPQHF. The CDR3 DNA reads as TGTGCCATCAGTTCGGACAGGGGCAATCAGCCCCAGCATTTT.

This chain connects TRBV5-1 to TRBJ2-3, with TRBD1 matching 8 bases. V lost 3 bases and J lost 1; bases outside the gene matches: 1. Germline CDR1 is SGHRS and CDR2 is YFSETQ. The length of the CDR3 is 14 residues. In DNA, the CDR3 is TGCGCCAGCAGCTCGGACAGGGGCACAGATACGCAGTATTTT. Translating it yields CASSSDRGTDTQYF. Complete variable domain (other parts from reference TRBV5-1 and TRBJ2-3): KAGVTQTPRYLIKTRGQQVTLSCSPISGHRSVSWYQQTPGQGLQFLFEYFSETQRNKGNFPGRFSGRQFSNSRSEMNVSTLELGDSALYLCASSSDRGTDTQYFGPGTRLTVL.

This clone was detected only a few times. The CDR3 DNA follows: TGTGCCAGCAGTGATTGGATGAGCGGGAGGTATAATGAGCAGTTCTTC. This encodes CASSDWMSGRYNEQFF. The chain links TRBV2 to TRBJ2-1; 9 bases align to TRBD2. Trimming cost V 3 bases and J 7 bases; bases outside gene matches: 10. CDR1 is SNHLY, CDR2 FYNNEI, per germline. This CDR3 is built from 16 residues.

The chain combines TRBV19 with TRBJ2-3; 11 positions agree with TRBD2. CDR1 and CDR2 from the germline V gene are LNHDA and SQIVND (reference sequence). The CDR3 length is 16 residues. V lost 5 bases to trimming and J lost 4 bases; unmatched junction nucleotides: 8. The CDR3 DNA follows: TGTGCCAGTAGTGGTAGCGGGGGGGCCCCGGCAGATACGCAGTATTTT. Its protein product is CASSGSGGAPADTQYF.

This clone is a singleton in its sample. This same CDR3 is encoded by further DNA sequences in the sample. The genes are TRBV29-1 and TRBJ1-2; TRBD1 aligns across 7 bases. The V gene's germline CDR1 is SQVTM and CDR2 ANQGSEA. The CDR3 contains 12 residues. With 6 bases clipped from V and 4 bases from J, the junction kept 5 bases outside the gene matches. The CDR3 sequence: CSVVGTAYGYTF. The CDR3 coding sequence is TGCAGCGTCGTCGGGACAGCCTATGGCTACACCTTC.

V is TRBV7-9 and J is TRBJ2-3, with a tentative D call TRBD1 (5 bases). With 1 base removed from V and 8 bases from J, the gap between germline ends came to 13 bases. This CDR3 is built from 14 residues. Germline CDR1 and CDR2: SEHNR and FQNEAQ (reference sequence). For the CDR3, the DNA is TGTGCCAGCAGCTTAGAGGCAGGGTTAAGTACGCAGTATTTT. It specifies CASSLEAGLSTQYF.

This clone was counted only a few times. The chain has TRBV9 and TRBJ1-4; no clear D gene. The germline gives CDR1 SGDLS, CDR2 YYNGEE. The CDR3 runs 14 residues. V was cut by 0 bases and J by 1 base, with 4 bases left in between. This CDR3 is CASSVDQTNEKLFF. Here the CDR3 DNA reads TGTGCCAGCAGCGTAGACCAAACTAATGAAAAACTGTTTTTT.